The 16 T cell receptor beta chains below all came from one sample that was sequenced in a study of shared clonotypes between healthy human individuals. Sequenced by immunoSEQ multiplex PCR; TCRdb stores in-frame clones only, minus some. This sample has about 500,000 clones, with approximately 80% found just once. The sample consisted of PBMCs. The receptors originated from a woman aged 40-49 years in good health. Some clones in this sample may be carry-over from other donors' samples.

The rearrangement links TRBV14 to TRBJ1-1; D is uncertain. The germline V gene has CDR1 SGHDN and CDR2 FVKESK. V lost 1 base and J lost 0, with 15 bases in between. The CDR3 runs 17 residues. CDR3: CASSQVERFIMNTEAFF. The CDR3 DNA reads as TGTGCCAGCAGCCAAGTGGAGCGTTTCATAATGAACACTGAAGCTTTCTTT.

The CDR3 DNA is TGTGCCAGCAGCTTTGGACTAGCGGGAGACAGGAATGAGCAGTTCTTC. Its protein is CASSFGLAGDRNEQFF. V usage is TRBV5-4 and J usage is TRBJ2-1; 13 bases agree with TRBD2. The germline V gene encodes CDR1 SGHNT and CDR2 YYREEE (reference sequence). The CDR3 contains 16 residues. Losses at the gene ends were 2 bases for V and 7 bases for J; bases not matched to a gene: 6.

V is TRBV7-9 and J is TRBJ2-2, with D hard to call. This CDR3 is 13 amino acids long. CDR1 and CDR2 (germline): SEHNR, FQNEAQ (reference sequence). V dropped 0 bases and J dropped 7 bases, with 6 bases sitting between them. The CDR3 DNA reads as TGTGCCAGCAGCTTAGCGGCGGTCGGGGAGCTGTTTTTT. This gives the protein CASSLAAVGELFF.

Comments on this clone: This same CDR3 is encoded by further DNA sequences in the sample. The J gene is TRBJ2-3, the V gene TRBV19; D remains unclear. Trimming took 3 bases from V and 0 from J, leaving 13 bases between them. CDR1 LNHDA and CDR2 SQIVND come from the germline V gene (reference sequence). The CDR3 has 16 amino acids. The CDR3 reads CASSIIGTASTDTQYF. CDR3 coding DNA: TGTGCCAGTAGTATTATCGGAACCGCTAGCACAGATACGCAGTATTTT.

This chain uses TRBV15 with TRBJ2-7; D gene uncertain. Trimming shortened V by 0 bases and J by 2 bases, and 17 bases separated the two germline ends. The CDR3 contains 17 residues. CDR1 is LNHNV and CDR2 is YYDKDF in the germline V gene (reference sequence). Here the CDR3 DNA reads TGTGCCACCAGCAGAGAATCCCACACCTTATATACCTACGAGCAGTACTTC. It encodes CATSRESHTLYTYEQYF.

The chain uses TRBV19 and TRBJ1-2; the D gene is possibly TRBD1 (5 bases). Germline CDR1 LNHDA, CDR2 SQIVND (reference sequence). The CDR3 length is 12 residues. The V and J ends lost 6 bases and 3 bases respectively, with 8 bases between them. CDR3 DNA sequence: TGTGCCAGTAGGGGGACCTACTATGGCTACACCTTC. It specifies CASRGTYYGYTF.

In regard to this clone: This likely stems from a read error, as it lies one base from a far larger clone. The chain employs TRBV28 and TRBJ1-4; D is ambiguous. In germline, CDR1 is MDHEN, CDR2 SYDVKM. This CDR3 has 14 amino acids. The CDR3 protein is CACSFRDLNEKLFF. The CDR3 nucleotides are TGTGCCTGCAGTTTCCGAGATCTTAATGAAAAACTGTTTTTT.

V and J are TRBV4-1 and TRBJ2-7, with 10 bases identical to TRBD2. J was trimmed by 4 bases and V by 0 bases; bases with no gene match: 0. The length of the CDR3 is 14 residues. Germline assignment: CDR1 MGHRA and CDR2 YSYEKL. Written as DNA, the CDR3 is TGCGCCAGCAGCCAAGAACTAGCGGGGTACGAGCAGTACTTC. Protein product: CASSQELAGYEQYF.

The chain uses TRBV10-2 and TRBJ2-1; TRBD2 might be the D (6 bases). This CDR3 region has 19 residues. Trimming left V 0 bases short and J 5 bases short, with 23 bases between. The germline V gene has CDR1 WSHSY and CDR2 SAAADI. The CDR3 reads CASSESAVLGGPSHNEQFF. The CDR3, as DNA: TGCGCCAGCAGTGAGTCAGCTGTCCTTGGAGGGCCGTCCCACAATGAGCAGTTCTTC.

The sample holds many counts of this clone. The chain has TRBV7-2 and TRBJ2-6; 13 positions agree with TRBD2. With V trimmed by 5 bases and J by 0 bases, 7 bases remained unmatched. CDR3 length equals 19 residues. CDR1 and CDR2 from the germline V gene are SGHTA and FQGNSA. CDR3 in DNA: TGTGCCAGCAGCCCGGGGACTAGCGGGAAACTCTCTGGGGCCAACGTCCTGACTTTC. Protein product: CASSPGTSGKLSGANVLTF.

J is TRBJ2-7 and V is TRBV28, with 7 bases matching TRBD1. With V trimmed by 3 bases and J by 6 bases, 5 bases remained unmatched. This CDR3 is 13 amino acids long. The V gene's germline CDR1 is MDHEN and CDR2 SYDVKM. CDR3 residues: CASSLETGFEQYF. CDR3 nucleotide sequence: TGTGCCAGCAGTTTGGAGACAGGGTTCGAGCAGTACTTC.

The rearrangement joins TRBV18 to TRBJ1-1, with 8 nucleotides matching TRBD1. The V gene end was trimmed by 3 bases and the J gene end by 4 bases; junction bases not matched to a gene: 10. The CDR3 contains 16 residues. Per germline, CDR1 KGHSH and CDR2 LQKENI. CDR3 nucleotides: TGTGCCAGCTCACCTCGGGGACAGGATATTGGCACTGAAGCTTTCTTT. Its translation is CASSPRGQDIGTEAFF.

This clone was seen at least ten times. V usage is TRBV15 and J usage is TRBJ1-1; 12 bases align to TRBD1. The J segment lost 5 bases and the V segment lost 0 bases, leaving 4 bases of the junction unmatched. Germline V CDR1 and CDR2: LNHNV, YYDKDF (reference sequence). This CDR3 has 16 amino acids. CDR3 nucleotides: TGTGCCACCAGCAGAGATCGGGGACAGGGGGCAACTGAAGCTTTCTTT. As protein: CATSRDRGQGATEAFF.

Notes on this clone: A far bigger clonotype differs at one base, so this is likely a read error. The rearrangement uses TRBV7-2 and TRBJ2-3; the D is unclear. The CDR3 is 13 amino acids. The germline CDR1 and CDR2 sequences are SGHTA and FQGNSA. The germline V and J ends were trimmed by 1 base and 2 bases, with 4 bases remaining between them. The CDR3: CASSLGTTDTQYF. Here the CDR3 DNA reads TGTGCCAGCAGCTTAGGGACCACAGATACGCAGTATTTT.

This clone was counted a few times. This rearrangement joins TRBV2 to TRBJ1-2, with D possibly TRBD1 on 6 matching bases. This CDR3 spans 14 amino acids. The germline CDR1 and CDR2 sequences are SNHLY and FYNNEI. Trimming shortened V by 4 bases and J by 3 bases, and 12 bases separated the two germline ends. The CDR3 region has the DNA TGTGCCAGCAGTGCGGACAGATACTACTATGGCTACACCTTC. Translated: CASSADRYYYGYTF.

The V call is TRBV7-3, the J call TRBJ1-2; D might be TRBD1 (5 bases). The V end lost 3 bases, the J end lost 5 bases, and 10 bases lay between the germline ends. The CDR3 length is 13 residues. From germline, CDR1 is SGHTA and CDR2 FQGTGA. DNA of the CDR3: TGTGCCAGCAGCTTGCAGGGAGGGTATGGCTACACCTTC. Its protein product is CASSLQGGYGYTF. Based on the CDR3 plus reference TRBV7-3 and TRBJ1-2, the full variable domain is GAGVSQTPSNKVTEKGKYVELRCDPISGHTALYWYRQSLGQGPEFLIYFQGTGAADDSGLPNDRFFAVRPEGSVSTLKIQRTERGDSAVYLCASSLQGGYGYTFGSGTRLTVV.